The 15 T cell receptor beta chains below all came from one sample that was sequenced in a study of human T cells and chemical hapten exposure. Time point given: pre-sensitization, week 0. The sample's treatment: therapeutic diphenylcyclopropenone sensitization with weekly scalp DPC. MiXCR, applied by TCRdb to the RACE reads, yields one record per CDR3 protein. Of more than 300,000 distinct CDR3 sequences in the sample, approximately 5.8% were seen once. The sample in question was whole blood, obtained in connection with sensitization to the hapten diphenylcyclopropenone (DPC). Receptor source: a woman aged 18 to 35 with alopecia areata. Some clones in this sample may be carry-over from other donors' samples.

In this sample, this clonotype turned up a few times. This chain connects TRBV18 to TRBJ1-1; weak D call: TRBD1 (5 bases). Germline V lookup: CDR1 KGHSH, CDR2 LQKENI. The V and J ends lost 3 bases and 3 bases respectively, with 11 bases between them. CDR3 length equals 14 residues. CDR3 in DNA: TGTGCCAGCTCACCGAACAGGCGGGACACTGAAGCTTTCTTT. Translated: CASSPNRRDTEAFF.

This clonotype occurred a few times. The genes are TRBV27 and TRBJ2-6; D is unresolved. In germline, CDR1 is MNHEY, CDR2 SMNVEV (reference sequence). The V and J ends lost 3 bases and 0 bases respectively, with 9 bases between them. The CDR3 is 16 amino acids. The CDR3 DNA reads TGTGCCAGCAGTTTCGAGGTACCCTCTGGGGCCAACGTCCTGACTTTC. This translates into CASSFEVPSGANVLTF.

Ten or more counts support this clonotype. The chain's CDR3 is CASSLSSWTVYGYTF. The CDR3 nucleotides read TGTGCCAGCAGCTTATCGTCCTGGACCGTCTATGGCTACACCTTC. The chain combines TRBV7-9 with TRBJ1-2; no clear D gene. V dropped 2 bases and J dropped 4 bases, with 14 bases sitting between them. The CDR3 contains 15 residues. CDR1 is SEHNR, CDR2 FQNEAQ, per germline (reference sequence).

This chain joins TRBV29-1 and TRBJ1-2, with a weak D call TRBD1 (5 bases). This CDR3 is 19 amino acids long. Germline lookup yields CDR1 SQVTM and CDR2 ANQGSEA. Trimming pared 1 base from V and 3 bases from J, leaving 27 bases between. Here the CDR3 DNA reads TGCAGCGTTGAAGGCCCATCCCAAGGGACCGCTGGAACCTACTATGGCTACACCTTC. It specifies CSVEGPSQGTAGTYYGYTF.

This clonotype was seen at least ten times. The genes are TRBV7-8 and TRBJ1-1; D gene ambiguous. This CDR3 has 14 residues. V shed 5 bases and J shed 8 bases, with 18 bases lying between them. The V gene's germline CDR1 is SGHVS and CDR2 FQNEAQ. The CDR3 nucleotides are TGTGCCAGCAGCCCGCCGGCGAGCGGACGAGAAGCTTTCTTT. Protein: CASSPPASGREAFF.

This clonotype was recorded a few times. The V gene is TRBV21-1, the J gene TRBJ1-5. TRBV21-1 is a listed pseudogene. This CDR3 contains 16 residues. The CDR3 bases are TGTGCCAGCAAGCCGGTGGGGATTCATAGCAATCAGCCCCAGCATTTT. Amino acids: CASKPVGIHSNQPQHF.

Ten or more counts support this clonotype. The chain links TRBV10-2 to TRBJ1-1; 7 nucleotides align to TRBD1. Unmatched junction bases numbered 9, after V lost 7 bases and J lost 4 bases. Germline V gene sequence: CDR1 WSHSY, CDR2 SAAADI. The CDR3 extends over 14 amino acids. This CDR3 is CASTTGIVGTEAFF. Written as DNA, the CDR3 is TGCGCCAGCACGACAGGGATTGTCGGCACTGAAGCTTTCTTT.

Only a few counts were recorded for this clonotype. The rearrangement uses TRBV5-5 and TRBJ1-2, with a possible D match to TRBD1 (6 bases). The CDR3 covers 14 residues. Trimming left V 3 bases short and J 5 bases short, with 14 bases between. Per germline, CDR1 SGHKS and CDR2 YYEKEE (reference sequence). In DNA form, the CDR3 reads TGTGCCAGCAGCTCCGTACAGGGTTTGTATGGCTACACCTTC. Residues: CASSSVQGLYGYTF.

V is TRBV7-9 and J is TRBJ1-6; D not certain. Germline V gene data show CDR1 as SEHNR and CDR2 as FQNEAQ (reference sequence). The CDR3 has 10 residues. Trimming took off 10 bases at V and 13 bases at J, with 11 bases between the two ends. The CDR3, as DNA: TGTGCCACCGAAGATGGCCCCCTCCACTTT. The encoded protein is CATEDGPLHF.

The V and J genes are TRBV6-5 and TRBJ2-3; a possible D gene is TRBD2 (6 bases). The germline CDR1 and CDR2 sequences are MNHEY and SVGAGI. There are 15 residues in the CDR3. Trimming removed 7 bases at V and 0 bases at J, with 14 bases between. CDR3 protein: CASKTGLPSTDTQYF. In DNA, the CDR3 is TGTGCCAGCAAAACAGGACTACCAAGCACAGATACGCAGTATTTT.

For this clonotype: Sequence at one end of the junction differs from germline and may be a read error. The J gene is TRBJ1-2, the V gene TRBV20-1; a possible D gene is TRBD1 (5 bases). The CDR3 length is 13 residues. Germline V CDR1 and CDR2: DFQATT, SNEGSKA (reference sequence). In DNA, the CDR3 is TGCGGTGCTAGGAGCGGGGCGAACTATGGCTACACCTTC. It codes for CGARSGANYGYTF.

V is TRBV14 and J is TRBJ2-6, with 8 bases aligning to TRBD1. V lost 3 bases and J lost 2; bases outside the gene matches: 12. This CDR3 contains 19 residues. Germline V gives CDR1 SGHDN, CDR2 FVKESK. CDR3 sequence reads: CASSHLTGTGAPGANVLTF. As DNA, the CDR3 is TGTGCCAGCAGCCACTTAACCGGGACAGGCGCCCCTGGGGCCAACGTCCTGACTTTC.

This clonotype was observed a handful of times. The rearrangement uses TRBV7-8 and TRBJ2-1, with D maybe TRBD2 (7 bases). This CDR3 comprises 13 residues. Trimming pared 8 bases from V and 5 bases from J, leaving 13 bases between. In germline, CDR1 is SGHVS, CDR2 FQNEAQ. The CDR3 reads CASGAGGHNEQFF. CDR3 nucleotides: TGTGCCAGCGGGGCCGGGGGGCACAATGAGCAGTTCTTC.

This clonotype has at least ten counts. The chain is built from TRBV20-1 and TRBJ2-1; D may be TRBD2 (5 bases). The CDR3 sequence is 15 residues long. The germline V gene has CDR1 DFQATT and CDR2 SNEGSKA (reference sequence). V was trimmed by 3 bases and J by 5 bases, leaving 17 bases between them. CDR3 loop: CSARRATEDHNEQFF. The CDR3, as DNA: TGCAGTGCTAGGCGGGCTACGGAAGATCACAATGAGCAGTTCTTC.

The chain employs TRBV6-1 and TRBJ1-1; 9 bases map to TRBD1. The CDR3 consists of 15 residues. CDR1 and CDR2 from the germline V gene are MNHNS and SASEGT. V shed 2 bases, J shed 4 bases, and the junction held 5 bases outside the gene matches. The CDR3 reads CASSELNRGRTEAFF. The DNA of the CDR3 is TGTGCCAGCAGTGAACTGAACAGGGGGCGCACTGAAGCTTTCTTT.